This TCR beta chain stems from a study of T cell repertoires in cytomegalovirus infection. Study-wide context: Indicated by public TCR beta signatures were CMV infection and matching HLA type. General study findings and limits: In two of eight donors, the top clonotype was HLA-C-restricted CMV-specific. Carriers of CMV and the relevant HLA type were discriminated by public TCR beta frequency.

TCRdb fed the reads into MiXCR, producing one record per CDR3 protein. The sample shows 630,000 or so distinct CDR3 sequences, around 24% of them seen only once. As regards this clonotype: As yet, its antigen is unknown.

What was sequenced was CD8+ T cells from PBMCs. The clonotype comes from a human donor in good health (CMV status not recorded). Some clones in this sample may be carry-over from other donors' samples.

The CDR3 is CASQVPGDQPQHF. In nucleotides, the CDR3 is TGTGCCAGCCAAGTTCCGGGGGACCAGCCCCAGCATTTT. The genes are TRBV2 and TRBJ1-5, with D perhaps TRBD1 (5 bases). V was clipped by 8 bases and J by 7 bases, with 15 bases between them. CDR3 length: 13 residues. Germline V lookup: CDR1 SNHLY, CDR2 FYNNEI. The entire variable domain, with the rest obtained from reference TRBV2 and TRBJ1-5, is as follows: EPEVTQTPSHQVTQMGQEVILRCVPISNHLYFYWYRQILGQKVEFLVSFYNNEISEKSEIFDDQFSVERPDGSNFTLKIRSTKLEDSAMYFCASQVPGDQPQHFGDGTRLSIL.